The entry below gives a single TCR beta chain sequence along with its context. This record belongs to a study of blood T cell repertoires in COVID-19. The length of the CDR3 is 13 residues. Germline-derived CDR1 and CDR2 are SGHRS and YFSETQ. V was clipped by 0 bases and J by 4 bases, with 8 bases between them. The data were produced by immunoSEQ multiplex PCR, yet TCRdb's version contains in-frame clones alone and is incomplete. The top ten hold roughly 0.77% of the sample, which has 150,000 to 200,000 clones, over 75% seen once. Recovered Cohort 3 donors showed two negative PCRs, clearance, or symptom resolution.

The specimen was PBMCs or T cells enriched from blood (not recorded which). This receptor was taken from a young woman who had recovered from COVID-19. This rearrangement joins TRBV5-1 to TRBJ2-7; D may be TRBD2 (5 bases). The CDR3 here is CASSLELAYEQYF. DNA of the CDR3: TGCGCCAGCAGCTTGGAGCTAGCTTACGAGCAGTACTTC.